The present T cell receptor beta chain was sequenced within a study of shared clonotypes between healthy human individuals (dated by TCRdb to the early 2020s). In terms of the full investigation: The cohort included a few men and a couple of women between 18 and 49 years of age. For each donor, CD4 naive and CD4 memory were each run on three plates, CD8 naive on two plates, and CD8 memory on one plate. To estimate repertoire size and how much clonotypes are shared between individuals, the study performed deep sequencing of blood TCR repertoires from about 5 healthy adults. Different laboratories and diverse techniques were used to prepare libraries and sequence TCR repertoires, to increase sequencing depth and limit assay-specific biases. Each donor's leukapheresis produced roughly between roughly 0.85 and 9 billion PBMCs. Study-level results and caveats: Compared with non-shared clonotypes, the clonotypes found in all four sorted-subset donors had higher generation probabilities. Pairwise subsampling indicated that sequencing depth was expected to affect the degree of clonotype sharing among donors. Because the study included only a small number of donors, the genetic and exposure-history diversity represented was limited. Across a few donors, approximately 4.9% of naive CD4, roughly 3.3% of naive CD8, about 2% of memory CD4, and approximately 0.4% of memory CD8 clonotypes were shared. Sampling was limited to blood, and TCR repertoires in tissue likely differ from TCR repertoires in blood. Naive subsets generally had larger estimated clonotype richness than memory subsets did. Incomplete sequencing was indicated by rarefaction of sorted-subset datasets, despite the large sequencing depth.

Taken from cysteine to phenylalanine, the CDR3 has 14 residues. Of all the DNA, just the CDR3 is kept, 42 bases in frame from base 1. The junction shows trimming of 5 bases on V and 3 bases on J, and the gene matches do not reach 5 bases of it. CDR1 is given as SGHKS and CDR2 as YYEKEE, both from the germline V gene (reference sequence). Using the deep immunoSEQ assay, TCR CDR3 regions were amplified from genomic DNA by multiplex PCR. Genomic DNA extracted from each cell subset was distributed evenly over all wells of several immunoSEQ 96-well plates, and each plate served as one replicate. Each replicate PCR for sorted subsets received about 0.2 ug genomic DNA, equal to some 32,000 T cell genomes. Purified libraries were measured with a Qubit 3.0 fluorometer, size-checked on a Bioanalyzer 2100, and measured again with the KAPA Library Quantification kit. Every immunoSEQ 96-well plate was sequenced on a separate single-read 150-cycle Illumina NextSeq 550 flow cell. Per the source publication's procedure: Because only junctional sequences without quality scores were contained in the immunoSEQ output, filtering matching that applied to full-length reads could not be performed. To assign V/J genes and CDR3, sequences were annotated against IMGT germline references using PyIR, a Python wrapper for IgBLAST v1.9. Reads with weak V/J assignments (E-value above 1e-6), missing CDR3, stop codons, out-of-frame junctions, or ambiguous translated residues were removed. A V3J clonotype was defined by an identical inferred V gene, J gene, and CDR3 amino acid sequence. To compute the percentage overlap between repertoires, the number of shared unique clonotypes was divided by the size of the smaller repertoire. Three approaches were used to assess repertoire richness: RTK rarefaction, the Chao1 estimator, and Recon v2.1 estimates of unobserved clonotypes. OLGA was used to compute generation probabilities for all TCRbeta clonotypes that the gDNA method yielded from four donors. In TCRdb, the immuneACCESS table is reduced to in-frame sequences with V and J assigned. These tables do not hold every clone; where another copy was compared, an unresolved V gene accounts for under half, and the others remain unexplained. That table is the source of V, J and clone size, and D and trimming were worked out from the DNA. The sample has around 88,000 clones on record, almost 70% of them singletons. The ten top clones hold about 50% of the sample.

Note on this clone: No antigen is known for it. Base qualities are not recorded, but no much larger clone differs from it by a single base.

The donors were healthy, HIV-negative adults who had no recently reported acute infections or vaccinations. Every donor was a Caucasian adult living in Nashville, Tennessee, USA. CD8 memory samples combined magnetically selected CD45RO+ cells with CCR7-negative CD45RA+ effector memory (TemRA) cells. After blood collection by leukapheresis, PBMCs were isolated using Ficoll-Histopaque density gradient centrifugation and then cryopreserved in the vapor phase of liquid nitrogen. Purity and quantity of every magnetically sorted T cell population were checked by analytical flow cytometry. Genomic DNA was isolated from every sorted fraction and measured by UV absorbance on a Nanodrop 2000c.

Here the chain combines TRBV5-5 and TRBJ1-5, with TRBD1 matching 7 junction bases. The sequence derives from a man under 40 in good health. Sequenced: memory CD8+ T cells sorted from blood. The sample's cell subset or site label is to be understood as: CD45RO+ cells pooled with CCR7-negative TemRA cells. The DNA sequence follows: TGTGCCAGCAGAGAACAGGGGTACAATCAGCCCCAGCATTTT. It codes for CASREQGYNQPQHF.